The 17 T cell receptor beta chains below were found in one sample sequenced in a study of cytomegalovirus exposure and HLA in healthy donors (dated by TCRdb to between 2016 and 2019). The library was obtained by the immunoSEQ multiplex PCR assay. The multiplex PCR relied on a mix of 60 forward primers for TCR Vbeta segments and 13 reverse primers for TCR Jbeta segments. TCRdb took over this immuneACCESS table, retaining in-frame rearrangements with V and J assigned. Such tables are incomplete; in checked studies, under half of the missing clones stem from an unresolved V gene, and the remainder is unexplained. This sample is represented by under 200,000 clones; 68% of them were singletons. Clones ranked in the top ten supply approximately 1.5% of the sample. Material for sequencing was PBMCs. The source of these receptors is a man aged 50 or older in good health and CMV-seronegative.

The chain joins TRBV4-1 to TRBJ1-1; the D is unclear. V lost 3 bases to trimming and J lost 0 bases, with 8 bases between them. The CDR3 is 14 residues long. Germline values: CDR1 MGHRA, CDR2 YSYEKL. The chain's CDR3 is CASSQAPMNTEAFF. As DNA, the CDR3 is TGCGCCAGCAGCCAGGCCCCAATGAACACTGAAGCTTTCTTT.

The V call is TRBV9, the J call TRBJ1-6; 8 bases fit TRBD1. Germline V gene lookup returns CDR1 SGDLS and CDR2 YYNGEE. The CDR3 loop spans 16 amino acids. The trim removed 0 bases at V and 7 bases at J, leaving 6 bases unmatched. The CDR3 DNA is TGTGCCAGCAGCGTAGGTCCAGGGGGCGCAAATTCACCCCTCCACTTT. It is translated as CASSVGPGGANSPLHF.

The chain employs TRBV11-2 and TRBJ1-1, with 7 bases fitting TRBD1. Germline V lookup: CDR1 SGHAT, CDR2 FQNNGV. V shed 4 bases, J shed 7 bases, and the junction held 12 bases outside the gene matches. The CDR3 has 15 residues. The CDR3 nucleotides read TGTGCCAGCAGCTCACGGAACAGGGGTTTGGATGAAGCTTTCTTT. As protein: CASSSRNRGLDEAFF.

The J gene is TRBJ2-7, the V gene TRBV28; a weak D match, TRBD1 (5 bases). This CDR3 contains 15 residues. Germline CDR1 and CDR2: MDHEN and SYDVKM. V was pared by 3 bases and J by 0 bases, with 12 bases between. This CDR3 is CASSFSTGSSYEQYF. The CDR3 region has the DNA TGTGCCAGCAGTTTTAGCACAGGAAGCTCCTACGAGCAGTACTTC.

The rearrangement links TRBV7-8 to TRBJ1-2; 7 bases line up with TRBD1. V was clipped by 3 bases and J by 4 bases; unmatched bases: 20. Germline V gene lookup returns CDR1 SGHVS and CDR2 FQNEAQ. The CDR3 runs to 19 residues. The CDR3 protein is CASSLGLVGTDYLPYGYTF. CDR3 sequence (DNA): TGTGCCAGCAGCTTGGGGTTGGTAGGGACAGACTACCTCCCCTATGGCTACACCTTC.

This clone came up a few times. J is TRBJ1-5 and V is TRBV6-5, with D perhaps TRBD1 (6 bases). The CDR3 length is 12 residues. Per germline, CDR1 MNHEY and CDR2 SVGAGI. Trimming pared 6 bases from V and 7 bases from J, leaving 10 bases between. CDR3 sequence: CASRAQGQPQHF. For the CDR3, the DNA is TGTGCCAGCAGAGCACAGGGACAGCCCCAGCATTTT.

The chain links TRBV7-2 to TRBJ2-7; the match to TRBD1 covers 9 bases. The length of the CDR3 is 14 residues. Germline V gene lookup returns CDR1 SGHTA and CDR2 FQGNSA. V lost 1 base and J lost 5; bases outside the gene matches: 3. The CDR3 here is CASSLEGQGHEQYF. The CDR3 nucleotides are TGTGCCAGCAGCTTAGAGGGACAGGGCCACGAGCAGTACTTC.

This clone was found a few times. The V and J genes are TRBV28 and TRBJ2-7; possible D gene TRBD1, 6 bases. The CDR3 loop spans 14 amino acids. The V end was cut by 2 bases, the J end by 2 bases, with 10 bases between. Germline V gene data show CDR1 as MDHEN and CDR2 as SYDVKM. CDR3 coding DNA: TGTGCCAGCAGTTTACCCGGACAGACCTACGAGCAGTACTTC. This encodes CASSLPGQTYEQYF.

CDR3 loop: CASSSGGPYEQYF. The CDR3 nucleotides read TGTGCCAGCAGTTCCGGGGGACCTTACGAGCAGTACTTC. The chain recombines TRBV6-5 with TRBJ2-7; TRBD2 is a possible D gene (6 bases). Germline values: CDR1 MNHEY, CDR2 SVGAGI. The CDR3 is made up of 13 amino acids. V shed 4 bases and J shed 4 bases, with 11 bases lying between them.

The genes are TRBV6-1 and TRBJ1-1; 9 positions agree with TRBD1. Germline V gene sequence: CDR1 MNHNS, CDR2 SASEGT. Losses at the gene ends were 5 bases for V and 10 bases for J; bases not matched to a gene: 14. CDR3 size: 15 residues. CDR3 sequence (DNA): TGTGCCAGCAGTACCCTCCCGGGACAGGGAGTTGGAGCTTTCTTT. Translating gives CASSTLPGQGVGAFF.

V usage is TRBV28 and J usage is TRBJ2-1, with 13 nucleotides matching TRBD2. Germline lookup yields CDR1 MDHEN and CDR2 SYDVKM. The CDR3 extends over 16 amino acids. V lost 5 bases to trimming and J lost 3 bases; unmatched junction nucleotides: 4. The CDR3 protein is CASSMTSGGYYNEQFF. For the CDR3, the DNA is TGTGCCAGCAGTATGACTAGCGGGGGGTACTACAATGAGCAGTTCTTC.

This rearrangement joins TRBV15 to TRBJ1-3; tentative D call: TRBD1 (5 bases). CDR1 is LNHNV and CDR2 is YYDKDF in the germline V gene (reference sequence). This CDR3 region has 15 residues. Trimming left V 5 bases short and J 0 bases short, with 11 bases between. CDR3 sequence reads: CATSRGIDSGNTIYF. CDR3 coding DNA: TGTGCCACCAGCCGGGGGATAGACTCTGGAAACACCATATATTTT. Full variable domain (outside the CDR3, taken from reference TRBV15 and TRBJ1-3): DAMVIQNPRYQVTQFGKPVTLSCSQTLNHNVMYWYQQKSSQAPKLLFHYYDKDFNNEADTPDNFQSRRPNTSFCFLDIRSPGLGDTAMYLCATSRGIDSGNTIYFGEGSWLTVV.

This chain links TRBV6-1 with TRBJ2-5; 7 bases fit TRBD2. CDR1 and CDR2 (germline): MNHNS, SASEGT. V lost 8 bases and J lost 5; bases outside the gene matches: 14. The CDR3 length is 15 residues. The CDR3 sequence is CASFPLGGQLETQYF. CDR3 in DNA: TGTGCCAGCTTCCCCTTGGGAGGGCAGTTGGAGACCCAGTACTTC.

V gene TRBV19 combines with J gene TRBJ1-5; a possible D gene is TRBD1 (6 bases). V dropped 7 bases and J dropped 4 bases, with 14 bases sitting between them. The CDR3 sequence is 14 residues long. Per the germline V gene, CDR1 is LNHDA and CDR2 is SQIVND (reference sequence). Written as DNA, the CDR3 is TGTGCCAGTAACCCCCAACAGGGAAATCAGCCCCAGCATTTT. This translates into CASNPQQGNQPQHF.

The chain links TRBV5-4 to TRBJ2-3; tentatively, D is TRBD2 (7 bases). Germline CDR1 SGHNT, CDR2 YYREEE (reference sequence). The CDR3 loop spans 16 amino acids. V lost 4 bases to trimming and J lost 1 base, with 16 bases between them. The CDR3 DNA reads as TGTGCCAGCAGCAACCCTAAGGGGGGGGGCACAGATACGCAGTATTTT. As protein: CASSNPKGGGTDTQYF.

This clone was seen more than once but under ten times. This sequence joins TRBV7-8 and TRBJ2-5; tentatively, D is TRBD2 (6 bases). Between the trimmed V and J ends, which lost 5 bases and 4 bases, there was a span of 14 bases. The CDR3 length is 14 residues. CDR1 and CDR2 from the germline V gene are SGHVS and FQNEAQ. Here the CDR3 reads CASSRNSGGETQYF. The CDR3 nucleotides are TGTGCCAGCAGCCGGAATAGCGGCGGAGAGACCCAGTACTTC.

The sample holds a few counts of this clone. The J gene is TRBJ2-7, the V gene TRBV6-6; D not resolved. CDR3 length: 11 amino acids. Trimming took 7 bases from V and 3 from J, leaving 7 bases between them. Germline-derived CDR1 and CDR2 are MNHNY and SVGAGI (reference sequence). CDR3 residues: CASKDFYEQYF. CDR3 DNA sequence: TGTGCCAGCAAAGACTTCTACGAGCAGTACTTC.